The 7 T cell receptor beta chains given below trace back to one sample, sequenced in a study of tumor and adjacent non-tumor tissue in lung cancer. A modified ARM-PCR protocol with three rounds of nested PCR amplified TCRbeta. MiXCR, run by TCRdb on the multiplex PCR reads, gives a single entry per CDR3 protein. The repertoire includes around 100,000 distinct CDR3 sequences, 60% to 80% of them detected once, and around 19% sits in the top ten. This sample's RNA came from whole unsorted tissue. The normal lung tissue was taken more than 3 cm from the tumor edge. Sequencing was done on a sample of distant non-tumor lung tissue. The receptors originated from a man aged 30-40 years with non-small cell lung cancer.

Only one count was recorded for this clonotype. The V call is TRBV4-3, the J call TRBJ2-3, with TRBD1 matching 8 bases. From germline, CDR1 is LGHNA and CDR2 YSLEER. This CDR3 contains 13 residues. Trimming removed 2 bases from V and 9 bases from J; junction bases left unmatched: 4. The CDR3 DNA reads as TGCGCCAGCAGCCAATACAGGGGGGACACGCAGTATTTT. As protein: CASSQYRGDTQYF.

On this clonotype itself: Since no conserved phenylalanine or tryptophan closes the CDR3, a read error is the likely cause. The V gene is TRBV11-3, the J gene TRBJ2-1; no clear D gene. Germline CDR1 reads SGHNT; CDR2 reads YENEEA. The V end was cut by 7 bases, the J end by 2 bases, with 6 bases between. This CDR3 region has 12 residues. The CDR3 sequence: CASTRTYNEQFL. The DNA of the CDR3 is TGTGCCAGCACCAGGACCTACAATGAGCAGTTCTTA.

The V and J genes are TRBV12-5 and TRBJ1-1; D gene unclear. Trimming pared 10 bases from V and 5 bases from J, leaving 17 bases between. Germline V CDR1 and CDR2: LGHNT, FRNRAP. CDR3 length: 13 amino acids. Here the CDR3 reads CATRRESKTEAFF. For the CDR3, the DNA is TGTGCTACCCGGAGGGAGTCCAAGACTGAAGCTTTCTTT.

To note about this clonotype: A read error may account for a junction end that differs from germline. V and J are TRBV4-2 and TRBJ2-4; TRBD2 might be the D (7 bases). This CDR3 has 16 residues. Germline V lookup: CDR1 LGHNA, CDR2 YNFKEQ. CDR3 sequence (DNA): TGTGCCAGCAGTCAAGGGGGAGGGCCGGCCAAAAACATTCAGTGCTTC. This translates into CASSQGGGPAKNIQCF.

Regarding this clonotype: Germline is not matched at one junction end, which may reflect a read error. The rearrangement uses TRBV6-2 or TRBV6-3 and TRBJ2-2; D not certain. The V gene's germline CDR1 is MNHEY and CDR2 SVGEGT. CDR3 length equals 13 residues. This chain's CDR3 is CASSVRDSGELFF. DNA for the CDR3: TGCGCCAGCAGCGTCAGAGATAGCGGGGAGCTGTTTTTT.

Worth noting for this clonotype: Given a much more abundant clone one base away, this may be a read error. This chain joins TRBV13 and TRBJ1-3; unclear D gene. The germline CDR1 and CDR2 sequences are PRHDT and FYEKMQ (reference sequence). This CDR3 has 14 residues. V was clipped by 3 bases and J by 1 base, with 7 bases between them. CDR3 nucleotide sequence: TGTGCCAGCAGCTTCCGGGCTTCTGGAAACACCATATATTTT. It codes for CASSFRASGNTIYF.

The chain joins TRBV1 to TRBJ2-1; TRBD2 is taken as the D call from the table, unchecked against the DNA. TRBV1 is marked as a pseudogene. The CDR3 is made up of 16 amino acids. The CDR3 DNA is TGCACCAAGGGGACTAGCGGATTCCGCTCCTACAATGAGCAGTTCTTC. It translates to CTKGTSGFRSYNEQFF.